This T cell receptor beta chain is drawn from a study of early T cells in non-severe SARS-CoV-2 infection. Study background: Bulk RNA isolated from unsorted whole blood underwent sequencing; chains were not paired. Study-wide results and limits: Matching results from VDJdb favored anti-spike CD8 responses, leaving private and CD4 specificities undetected.

The length of the CDR3 is 15 residues. Germline V CDR1 and CDR2: MGHRA, YSYEKL. V lost 2 bases to trimming and J lost 2 bases, with 13 bases between them. Attached unique molecular identifiers marked individual cDNA molecules. TCRdb used MiXCR to reprocess the 5' RACE reads, holding one entry per CDR3 protein. The sample consists of about 63,000 distinct CDR3 sequences, roughly 13% of them appearing once. To note about this clonotype: No antigen is known for it.

The sequence was collected from an adult who was a healthcare worker with PCR-confirmed SARS-CoV-2 infection or an uninfected control (not recorded which). Sequencing used whole blood. The rearrangement links TRBV4-1 to TRBJ2-7, with D maybe TRBD1 (6 bases). The CDR3 loop is CASSQWGRKAYEQYF. CDR3 sequence (DNA): TGCGCCAGCAGCCAATGGGGGCGAAAGGCCTACGAGCAGTACTTC.